The 6 T cell receptor beta chains below come from one sample, sequenced in a study of blood T cells in healthy people across ages. A J-beta primer mix and a sample-barcoded 5' primer were used in a second PCR of roughly 7 to 12 cycles. TCRdb re-analysed the 5' RACE reads in MiXCR, keeping a single row per CDR3 protein. The repertoire holds some 850,000 distinct CDR3 sequences, with around 24% as singletons. These data also formed part of another study, on T cells of mothers and their children.

The sample was blood. The receptors were gathered from a boy under 18 in good health.

The chain combines TRBV5-1 with TRBJ2-1; D possibly corresponds to TRBD2 (5 bases). CDR1 and CDR2 (germline): SGHRS, YFSETQ. This CDR3 has 15 amino acids. V lost 4 bases and J 5 bases, leaving 16 bases between the germline ends. CDR3: CASSIIPGSHNEQFF. The CDR3 DNA reads TGCGCCAGCAGCATTATCCCGGGGAGTCACAATGAGCAGTTCTTC. Full variable domain (outside the CDR3, taken from reference TRBV5-1 and TRBJ2-1): KAGVTQTPRYLIKTRGQQVTLSCSPISGHRSVSWYQQTPGQGLQFLFEYFSETQRNKGNFPGRFSGRQFSNSRSEMNVSTLELGDSALYLCASSIIPGSHNEQFFGPGTRLTVL.

This rearrangement joins TRBV6-5 to TRBJ1-4, with D possibly TRBD1 on 6 matching bases. The CDR3 loop spans 14 amino acids. Germline CDR1 and CDR2: MNHEY and SVGAGI. Trimming removed 6 bases at V and 6 bases at J, with 14 bases between. The CDR3 sequence: CASSPTGTDEKLFF. The CDR3 DNA sequence: TGTGCCAGCAGCCCGACAGGAACGGATGAAAAACTGTTTTTT.

This chain's CDR3 is CASSYGRAGVPDTQYF. CDR3 DNA sequence: TGTGCCAGCAGTTACGGCCGAGCGGGAGTTCCAGATACGCAGTATTTT. The V and J genes are TRBV6-2 or TRBV6-3 and TRBJ2-3; 8 nucleotides line up with TRBD2. The CDR3 has 16 residues. The V and J ends lost 2 bases and 4 bases, in that order; junction bases with no gene match: 8. Germline CDR1 and CDR2: MNHEY and SVGEGT.

This chain connects TRBV20-1 to TRBJ2-4, with D perhaps matching TRBD1 (5 bases). The CDR3 runs to 15 residues. Germline V gene data show CDR1 as DFQATT and CDR2 as SNEGSKA (reference sequence). Trimming left V 3 bases short and J 0 bases short, with 12 bases between. CDR3 bases: TGCAGTGCTAGTAAGGACACCTTAGCCAAAAACATTCAGTACTTC. This gives the protein CSASKDTLAKNIQYF.

This chain links TRBV20-1 with TRBJ2-5; 12 nucleotides agree with TRBD2. Per germline, CDR1 DFQATT and CDR2 SNEGSKA (reference sequence). The CDR3 length is 16 residues. The DNA for the CDR3 is TGCAGCTTACTGGGGCTAGCGGGGGGGAAGGGAGAGACCCAGTACTTC. Residues: CSLLGLAGGKGETQYF.

This clonotype was detected only a few times. The DNA of the CDR3 is TGTGCCAGTAGTATAGTGGTAAGAGGGCCCTACAATGAGCAGTTCTTC. It encodes CASSIVVRGPYNEQFF. The V call is TRBV19, the J call TRBJ2-1, with D perhaps TRBD2 (5 bases). Deletions cut 1 base from V and 2 bases from J, with 12 bases between. Germline CDR1 LNHDA, CDR2 SQIVND (reference sequence). The CDR3 length is 16 residues. Supplemented by reference TRBV19 and TRBJ2-1, the full variable domain reads DGGITQSPKYLFRKEGQNVTLSCEQNLNHDAMYWYRQDPGQGLRLIYYSQIVNDFQKGDIAEGYSVSREKKESFPLTVTSAQKNPTAFYLCASSIVVRGPYNEQFFGPGTRLTVL.